This T cell receptor (beta chain) derives from a study of blood T cell repertoires in COVID-19. Study information: The analysed material was cDNA or gDNA that came from T cells, B-cell-depleted T cells, or PBMCs.

In its sample, this clone was seen once. This CDR3 region has 12 residues. Germline V CDR1 and CDR2: GTSNPN, SVGIG (reference sequence). V dropped 4 bases and J dropped 6 bases, with 12 bases sitting between them. The protocol was immunoSEQ multiplex PCR, while the TCRdb copy is restricted to in-frame clones and leaves out a portion. The repertoire holds 250,000 or so clones, with roughly 88% as singletons. The sample was peripheral blood. The sequence was collected from a woman in her 30s with acute or convalescent COVID-19. V and J are TRBV30 and TRBJ1-2, with a weak D call TRBD1 (6 bases). CDR3 sequence (DNA): TGTGCCTGGAATGACAGGACGGATGGCTACACCTTC. Amino acid sequence: CAWNDRTDGYTF.